These T cell receptor beta chains were read from a single sample in a study of blood T cell repertoires in COVID-19. The assay was immunoSEQ multiplex PCR, and TCRdb's table has in-frame clones only and misses some. The table shows 65,000 to 75,000 clones, with around 90% occurring only once. Sample: peripheral blood. The receptors shown here come from a woman of 80 years or more with active or convalescent COVID-19. Each CDR3 is given with its conserved first and last residue. Each record gives: V gene, CDR3 protein.

v_gene: TRBV7-2
CDR3aa: CASSLLGDRGPGNTIYF

v_gene: TRBV28
CDR3aa: CASSQFAVYGYTF

v_gene: TRBV7-9
CDR3aa: CASSFRGQGDEQYF

v_gene: TRBV24-1
CDR3aa: CATSVGQNTGELFF

v_gene: TRBV23-1
CDR3aa: CASSQAGRHWGYTF

v_gene: TRBV7-2
CDR3aa: CASSRPIVSGMRYF

v_gene: TRBV28
CDR3aa: CATLDSKNIQYF

v_gene: TRBV7-2
CDR3aa: CASSPERRDEQYF

v_gene: TRBV29-1
CDR3aa: CSVKFTSIEAFF

v_gene: TRBV5-1
CDR3aa: CASSSQTPTGELFF

v_gene: TRBV7-2
CDR3aa: CASSLVGRGASLTGELFF

v_gene: TRBV5-6
CDR3aa: CASRWQGSSPLHF

v_gene: TRBV9
CDR3aa: CASSVVAGGNSPLHF

v_gene: TRBV2
CDR3aa: CASSETGGRSRGYF

v_gene: TRBV9
CDR3aa: CASSKGLAGGLTAGEQYF

v_gene: TRBV9
CDR3aa: CASSVGSGRYQETQYF

v_gene: TRBV19
CDR3aa: CASSIVSGHPLSDTQYF

v_gene: TRBV21-1
CDR3aa: CASSKVVLNSNQPQHF

v_gene: TRBV12-3/TRBV12-4
CDR3aa: CASTGFDEQFF

v_gene: TRBV15
CDR3aa: CATSREVGAQPQHF

v_gene: TRBV13
CDR3aa: CASSSPSGGNTQYF

v_gene: TRBV5-1
CDR3aa: CASSLNRGGNSPLHF

v_gene: TRBV11-2
CDR3aa: CASSLTPGLLQETQYF

v_gene: TRBV30
CDR3aa: CAWRVTGGGGNTIYF

v_gene: TRBV7-2
CDR3aa: CASSLGLAGETQYF

v_gene: TRBV7-2
CDR3aa: CASRDRTNNEQFF

v_gene: TRBV12-5
CDR3aa: CASGAGVYYGYTF

v_gene: TRBV9
CDR3aa: CASSVAQDRSFGYTF

v_gene: TRBV7-2
CDR3aa: CASSFTGGYQPQHF

v_gene: TRBV4-1
CDR3aa: CASSQVISGTGPNQPQHF

v_gene: TRBV11-2
CDR3aa: CASMSYSYEQYF

v_gene: TRBV3-1/TRBV3-2
CDR3aa: CASSQGAPGNTIYF

v_gene: TRBV2
CDR3aa: CASQGLAGGGRWETQYF

v_gene: TRBV15
CDR3aa: CATSRGPGWINTEAFF

v_gene: TRBV9
CDR3aa: CASSVESTGTEAFF